These T cell receptor beta chains were read from a single sample in a study of control samples from healthy donors and cancer patients. Assay used: immunoSEQ multiplex PCR; TCRdb lists only in-frame clones, some missing. Of 150,000 or so clones listed, 90% to 95% are singletons. The sample comprised blood. These receptors originate from a man aged 40-50 years in good health. The CDR3 runs from the conserved cysteine through the conserved F or W. A D gene is named only where the DNA matches it firmly. The listing skips clone size in some rows; elsewhere it reads once, few, many or a size class.

abundance	v_gene	d_gene	j_gene	CDR3aa	CDR3nt
NA	TRBV28	NA	TRBJ1-1	CASSLTVNTEAFF	TGTGCCAGCAGTTTAACAGTGAACACTGAAGCTTTCTTT
NA	TRBV19	NA	TRBJ1-5	CASIRSGGDPAPQHF	TGTGCCAGTATTCGCTCGGGGGGGGATCCGGCGCCCCAGCATTTT
NA	TRBV2	NA	TRBJ1-1	CASSPRTTDLMNTEAFF	TGTGCCAGCAGCCCTAGAACGACTGACCTAATGAACACTGAAGCTTTCTTT
NA	TRBV19	NA	TRBJ1-5	CASSMEWGAGAQHF	TGTGCCAGTAGTATGGAATGGGGGGCTGGGGCCCAGCATTTT
NA	TRBV5-1	NA	TRBJ1-4	CASSPRGIQEKLFF	TGCGCCAGCAGCCCGAGGGGGATTCAGGAAAAACTGTTTTTT
NA	TRBV10-3	TRBD2	TRBJ2-7	CAISESIRLIAGGLHEQYF	TGTGCCATCAGTGAGTCGATCCGATTGATAGCGGGGGGGCTCCACGAGCAGTACTTC
NA	TRBV6-1	TRBD1	TRBJ1-2	CASSDPGQSLYGYTF	TGTGCCAGCAGTGACCCGGGACAGAGTCTTTATGGCTACACCTTC
NA	TRBV18	NA	TRBJ2-1	CASSLGTENNEQFF	TGTGCCAGCTCGCTCGGGACGGAGAACAATGAGCAGTTCTTC
NA	TRBV30	NA	TRBJ1-4	CAWRAPGEANEKLFF	TGTGCCTGGAGAGCCCCAGGGGAGGCTAATGAAAAACTGTTTTTT
NA	TRBV30	NA	TRBJ1-5	CAWSLGSNQPQHF	TGTGCCTGGAGTCTTGGTAGCAATCAGCCCCAGCATTTT
NA	TRBV10-3	NA	TRBJ1-1	CAISEGTPNTEAFF	TGTGCCATCAGTGAGGGGACACCAAACACTGAAGCTTTCTTT
few	TRBV7-2	TRBD1	TRBJ2-7	CASSPGTGRSYEQYF	TGTGCCAGCAGCCCGGGGACAGGAAGGTCCTACGAGCAGTACTTC
NA	TRBV7-9	NA	TRBJ1-1	CASSEPRDRRNTEAFF	TGTGCCAGCAGCGAACCTCGAGACAGAAGGAACACTGAAGCTTTCTTT
NA	TRBV4-1	NA	TRBJ2-7	CASSQAGDVYEQYF	TGCGCCAGCAGCCAAGCAGGCGACGTCTACGAGCAGTACTTC
NA	TRBV6-5	NA	TRBJ1-2	CASVGSPYGYTF	TGTGCCAGCGTGGGGAGCCCCTATGGCTACACCTTC
once	TRBV7-8	TRBD1	TRBJ2-7	CASSHRQGEQYF	TGTGCCAGCAGCCACCGACAGGGAGAGCAGTACTTC
NA	TRBV6-5	TRBD1	TRBJ1-2	CASSNRGGGYTF	TGTGCCAGCAGTAACAGGGGAGGTGGCTACACCTTC
NA	TRBV18	NA	TRBJ2-6	CASSPLSHSSHSGANVLTF	TGTGCCAGCTCACCACTCTCGCACAGTTCTCACTCTGGGGCCAACGTCCTGACTTTC
NA	TRBV6-2/TRBV6-3	NA	TRBJ2-7	CASSYVLTPYEQYF	TGTGCCAGCAGTTACGTGTTAACCCCCTACGAGCAGTACTTC
NA	TRBV28	TRBD1	TRBJ2-3	CASSLNRGTDTQYF	TGTGCCAGCAGTTTGAACAGGGGAACAGATACGCAGTATTTT
NA	TRBV28	NA	TRBJ2-1	CASVTGANEQFF	TGTGCCAGCGTTACCGGAGCAAATGAGCAGTTCTTC
NA	TRBV30	TRBD1	TRBJ1-4	CAWSTGGNEKLFF	TGTGCCTGGAGTACAGGGGGTAATGAAAAACTGTTTTTT
NA	TRBV12-3/TRBV12-4	NA	TRBJ1-1	CASSSGRGSAAFF	TGTGCCAGCAGTTCGGGCAGGGGTTCTGCAGCTTTCTTT
NA	TRBV4-1	NA	TRBJ1-1	CASSQGPGRTTAEAFF	TGCGCCAGCAGCCAAGGACCGGGACGGACGACAGCTGAAGCTTTCTTT
NA	TRBV19	NA	TRBJ1-5	CASSIGRYSNQPQHF	TGTGCCAGTAGTATTGGACGGTATAGCAATCAGCCCCAGCATTTT
NA	TRBV4-3	NA	TRBJ1-1	CASSQDRDVITMNTEAFF	TGCGCCAGCAGCCAAGATAGGGACGTCATTACCATGAACACTGAAGCTTTCTTT
once	TRBV28	NA	TRBJ1-3	CASSWGRGRSGNTIYF	TGTGCCAGCAGTTGGGGAAGAGGGAGGAGTGGAAACACCATATATTTT
once	TRBV6-6	NA	TRBJ2-1	CASSFEGEVHEQFF	TGTGCCAGCAGTTTTGAGGGGGAGGTCCATGAGCAGTTCTTC
NA	TRBV30	NA	TRBJ2-1	CAWGTGDGEQFF	TGTGCCTGGGGGACTGGGGATGGTGAGCAGTTCTTC
NA	TRBV27	TRBD1	TRBJ1-6	CASSSWAGTGANSPLHF	TGTGCCAGCAGTTCTTGGGCTGGGACAGGAGCAAATTCACCCCTCCACTTT
NA	TRBV18	TRBD1	TRBJ1-2	CASSRTGEGSYGYTF	TGTGCCAGCTCACGAACAGGGGAGGGGAGCTATGGCTACACCTTC
NA	TRBV18	TRBD2	TRBJ2-7	CASSPIAGGMYEQYF	TGTGCCAGCTCACCGATCGCGGGGGGCATGTACGAGCAGTACTTC
NA	TRBV4-2	NA	TRBJ2-1	CASSQDAGKIQFF	TGTGCCAGCAGCCAAGATGCGGGTAAGATTCAGTTCTTC
NA	TRBV19	TRBD2	TRBJ2-1	CASSIRLAFNNEQFF	TGTGCCAGTAGTATTCGACTAGCGTTCAACAATGAGCAGTTCTTC
NA	TRBV19	TRBD1	TRBJ2-7	CASSITGVTYEQYF	TGTGCCAGTAGTATAACAGGGGTGACCTACGAGCAGTACTTC
NA	TRBV7-9	TRBD1	TRBJ1-2	CASSRYITGTDYGYTF	TGTGCCAGCAGCCGATACATCACCGGGACAGATTATGGCTACACCTTC
NA	TRBV28	TRBD1	TRBJ1-2	CASSEGPGGYGYTF	TGTGCCAGCAGTGAGGGACCAGGGGGGTATGGCTACACCTTC
once	TRBV19	NA	TRBJ1-5	CASSIHRASSNQPQHF	TGTGCCAGTAGCATACACAGGGCATCGAGCAATCAGCCCCAGCATTTT
NA	TRBV6-1	NA	TRBJ1-2	CASSEDQGLGYTF	TGTGCCAGCAGTGAAGATCAGGGGCTCGGCTACACCTTC
NA	TRBV3-1/TRBV3-2	TRBD1	TRBJ1-2	CASSPTDRVRYGYTF	TGTGCCAGCAGCCCGACGGACAGGGTTCGGTATGGCTACACCTTC
few	TRBV14	NA	TRBJ2-2	CASSQGPGAETTGTGELFF	TGTGCCAGCAGCCAGGGGCCAGGGGCGGAAACAACAGGCACCGGGGAGCTGTTTTTT
NA	TRBV2	NA	TRBJ1-5	CASSGTPNNQPQHF	TGTGCCAGCAGTGGGACACCCAATAATCAGCCCCAGCATTTT
NA	TRBV5-1	TRBD2	TRBJ2-2	CASSVPPAGVTGELFF	TGCGCCAGCAGCGTCCCTCCGGCGGGGGTCACCGGGGAGCTGTTTTTT
NA	TRBV6-6	TRBD1	TRBJ1-2	CASRPGTAYGYTF	TGTGCCAGCAGACCCGGGACAGCCTATGGCTACACCTTC
NA	TRBV6-5	TRBD2	TRBJ2-2	CASSLAGGTGELFF	TGTGCCAGCAGCCTAGCGGGGGGCACCGGGGAGCTGTTTTTT
NA	TRBV9	TRBD1	TRBJ2-3	CASSGGTGRSTDTQYF	TGTGCCAGCAGCGGGGGGACAGGAAGGAGCACAGATACGCAGTATTTT
once	TRBV28	TRBD1	TRBJ2-7	CASSLGGTGMYEQYF	TGTGCCAGCAGCCTAGGCGGGACAGGGATGTACGAGCAGTACTTC
NA	TRBV7-2	NA	TRBJ1-1	CASSLSQNTEAFF	TGTGCCAGCAGCTTAAGCCAGAACACTGAAGCTTTCTTT
NA	TRBV28	NA	TRBJ1-2	CASSPGEGNYGYTF	TGTGCCAGCAGCCCTGGGGAGGGTAACTATGGCTACACCTTC